The 28 T cell receptor beta chains presented below share a single source sample, sequenced in a study of neoadjuvant anti-PD-1 for oral cavity cancer. TCRdb's table, derived via immunoSEQ multiplex PCR, lists solely in-frame clones and lacks some. Seen here are approximately 17,000 clones, about 64% observed once, and the top ten hold approximately 2.6%. Sequences were derived from PBMCs, sampled before nivolumab (anti-PD-1) treatment. The source is a person aged 40-85 years with oral cavity squamous cell carcinoma.

The rearrangement joins TRBV6-4 to TRBJ2-1, with 9 bases lining up with TRBD1. CDR1 and CDR2 (germline): MRHNA, SNTAGT. V lost 6 bases, J lost 6 bases, and 6 bases stayed unmatched. This CDR3 comprises 14 residues. Here the CDR3 reads CASRDTGGGNEQFF. CDR3 coding DNA: TGTGCCAGCAGAGACACAGGGGGCGGCAATGAGCAGTTCTTC.

V is TRBV30 and J is TRBJ2-7, with TRBD2 matching over 9 bases. The CDR3 loop spans 14 amino acids. After removal of 5 bases from V and 6 bases from J, the junction contained 11 bases not matched to a gene. The germline V gene encodes CDR1 GTSNPN and CDR2 SVGIG (reference sequence). The CDR3 region has the DNA TGTGCCTGGGCGTCTGGCGGGAGGGCGAGCGAGCAGTACTTC. It translates to CAWASGGRASEQYF.

Only one count was recorded for this clone. The J gene is TRBJ2-7, the V gene TRBV28, with TRBD2 matching over 9 bases. Unmatched junction bases numbered 12, after V lost 6 bases and J lost 3 bases. CDR3 length equals 16 residues. Germline lookup yields CDR1 MDHEN and CDR2 SYDVKM. The CDR3 DNA reads TGTGCCAGCAGCTCCTTAGATAGCGGGAGTCTCTACGAGCAGTACTTC. Translated: CASSSLDSGSLYEQYF.

This clone was counted only a few times. The chain couples TRBV7-9 to TRBJ2-2; tentatively, D is TRBD2 (5 bases). The germline V gene encodes CDR1 SEHNR and CDR2 FQNEAQ (reference sequence). Trimming shortened V by 5 bases and J by 3 bases, and 16 bases separated the two germline ends. The CDR3 contains 16 residues. The CDR3, as DNA: TGTGCCAGCAGCCCCTTTGTGCGGGCGTACACCGGGGAGCTGTTTTTT. This gives the protein CASSPFVRAYTGELFF.

The J gene is TRBJ1-1, the V gene TRBV19; 10 bases match TRBD1. The CDR3 covers 17 residues. The ends lost 4 bases at V and 0 bases at J; junction bases unmatched: 8. CDR1 is LNHDA and CDR2 is SQIVND in the germline V gene (reference sequence). The CDR3 sequence is CASSTGTGDAMNTEAFF. The CDR3 nucleotides read TGTGCCAGTAGTACCGGGACAGGGGATGCCATGAACACTGAAGCTTTCTTT.

This rearrangement joins TRBV9 to TRBJ2-2, with D unclear. The CDR3 sequence is 14 residues long. The germline V gene has CDR1 SGDLS and CDR2 YYNGEE. V lost 1 base and J lost 1, with 5 bases in between. The CDR3 nucleotides are TGTGCCAGCAGCGTAAGGGTGAACACCGGGGAGCTGTTTTTT. It translates to CASSVRVNTGELFF.

V usage is TRBV11-2 and J usage is TRBJ2-4; D remains unclear. Germline V CDR1 and CDR2: SGHAT, FQNNGV. The CDR3 sequence is 13 residues long. Trimming stripped 0 bases from V and 6 bases from J, with 6 bases between. This CDR3 reads CASSLEVRNIQYF. For the CDR3, the DNA is TGTGCCAGCAGCTTAGAGGTACGAAACATTCAGTACTTC.

This chain links TRBV10-3 with TRBJ1-1; 8 bases agree with TRBD1. V dropped 5 bases and J dropped 3; count of bases not matched to a gene: 5. Germline values: CDR1 ENHRY, CDR2 SYGVKD. There are 14 residues in the CDR3. CDR3 sequence (DNA): TGTGCCATCAGTAAACAGGGGGTTGACACTGAAGCTTTCTTT. Protein sequence: CAISKQGVDTEAFF.

The chain joins TRBV7-6 to TRBJ2-1, with 7 bases fitting TRBD2. The CDR3 is 13 amino acids. The germline CDR1 and CDR2 sequences are SGHVS and FNYEAQ. Losses at the gene ends were 6 bases for V and 5 bases for J; bases not matched to a gene: 4. The DNA for the CDR3 is TGTGCCAGCAGATTCACTAGCGACAATGAGCAGTTCTTC. This translates into CASRFTSDNEQFF.

This clone appeared a single time. V gene TRBV28 combines with J gene TRBJ2-7, with 12 bases fitting TRBD2. V trimming: 3 bases; J trimming: 7 bases; junction bases outside the gene matches: 7. There are 15 residues in the CDR3. Germline assignment: CDR1 MDHEN and CDR2 SYDVKM. The CDR3 DNA reads as TGTGCCAGCAGTTTGAGACTAGCGGGAGTTCTAGAGCAGTACTTC. Translated: CASSLRLAGVLEQYF.

The chain uses TRBV11-2 and TRBJ2-1, with TRBD2 matching over 7 bases. Per germline, CDR1 SGHAT and CDR2 FQNNGV. J lost 2 bases, V lost 1 base, and 2 bases had no gene match. CDR3 length: 15 residues. Here the CDR3 reads CASSLGLAAYNEQFF. The DNA of the CDR3 is TGTGCCAGCAGCTTAGGCCTAGCGGCCTACAATGAGCAGTTCTTC.

The CDR3 region has the DNA TGTGCCAGCAGCCGGGGACAAGGGTCCCAAGAGACCCAGTACTTC. Amino acids: CASSRGQGSQETQYF. V gene TRBV7-2 combines with J gene TRBJ2-5; D perhaps matches TRBD1 (6 bases). This CDR3 spans 15 amino acids. Germline CDR1 SGHTA, CDR2 FQGNSA. V lost 5 bases and J lost 1, with 14 bases in between.

V gene TRBV9 combines with J gene TRBJ1-4; D not certain. Germline V lookup: CDR1 SGDLS, CDR2 YYNGEE. This CDR3 is 15 amino acids long. V was shortened by 0 bases and J by 6 bases, with 12 bases between the two germline ends. CDR3: CASSVGPGMDEKLFF. For the CDR3, the DNA is TGTGCCAGCAGCGTAGGCCCCGGGATGGATGAAAAACTGTTTTTT. The whole variable domain, filled in from reference TRBV9 and TRBJ1-4, reads DSGVTQTPKHLITATGQRVTLRCSPRSGDLSVYWYQQSLDQGLQFLIQYYNGEERAKGNILERFSAQQFPDLHSELNLSSLELGDSALYFCASSVGPGMDEKLFFGSGTQLSVL.

Only a few counts were recorded for this clone. The gene calls are TRBV11-1 and TRBJ2-2; D call uncertain. The CDR3 is 14 amino acids. The V end lost 0 bases, the J end lost 4 bases, and 6 bases lay between the germline ends. Germline CDR1 reads SGHAT; CDR2 reads FQDESV (reference sequence). CDR3 bases: TGTGCCAGCAGCTTAGCGCTTGGCACCGGGGAGCTGTTTTTT. Amino acids: CASSLALGTGELFF.

The chain carries TRBV9 and TRBJ2-3, with 11 bases fitting TRBD2. V lost 0 bases, J lost 3 bases, and 0 bases stayed unmatched. The CDR3 consists of 15 residues. Germline CDR1 is SGDLS and CDR2 is YYNGEE. The CDR3 is CASSVGLAGTDTQYF. For the CDR3, the DNA is TGTGCCAGCAGCGTAGGACTAGCGGGAACAGATACGCAGTATTTT.

The chain couples TRBV30 to TRBJ2-2; 12 bases align to TRBD2. V dropped 8 bases and J dropped 8; count of bases not matched to a gene: 21. Germline V gene data show CDR1 as GTSNPN and CDR2 as SVGIG (reference sequence). The CDR3 spans 18 residues. The CDR3 DNA reads TGTGCCCGAACGGGAGGGCTAGCGGGAGGGCCGCGTTCGGGGGAGCTGTTTTTT. This sequence encodes CARTGGLAGGPRSGELFF.

This sequence joins TRBV28 and TRBJ1-5; D unresolved. The CDR3 is 13 residues long. The germline V gene has CDR1 MDHEN and CDR2 SYDVKM. With 5 bases removed from V and 7 bases from J, the gap between germline ends came to 12 bases. The CDR3 loop is CASSPGGKQPQHF. CDR3 in DNA: TGTGCCAGCAGTCCGGGAGGGAAACAGCCCCAGCATTTT.

This clone occurred once. The chain joins TRBV4-1 to TRBJ1-1, with D perhaps matching TRBD1 (6 bases). Germline V gene data show CDR1 as MGHRA and CDR2 as YSYEKL. V dropped 4 bases and J dropped 4 bases, with 19 bases sitting between them. The CDR3 extends over 16 amino acids. The CDR3 DNA sequence: TGCGCCAGCAGCCTTAACGGCGGGGGGCTTAGCACTGAAGCTTTCTTT. This encodes CASSLNGGGLSTEAFF.

This clone was detected only a few times. The V call is TRBV5-1, the J call TRBJ2-1; no definite D call. V was clipped by 3 bases and J by 3 bases, with 13 bases between them. This CDR3 has 15 amino acids. CDR1 is SGHRS, CDR2 YFSETQ, per germline. The CDR3 coding sequence is TGCGCCAGCAGCTGGACGGGCGGCAGCTACAATGAGCAGTTCTTC. Protein sequence: CASSWTGGSYNEQFF.

This chain joins TRBV5-1 and TRBJ2-5, with D unclear. The CDR3 is made up of 12 amino acids. With 7 bases removed from V and 4 bases from J, the gap between germline ends came to 11 bases. Germline loops: CDR1 SGHRS, CDR2 YFSETQ. The CDR3 nucleotides read TGCGCCAGCGGAGAACCACCAGAGACCCAGTACTTC. Protein product: CASGEPPETQYF.

V is TRBV29-1 and J is TRBJ2-5; 7 bases line up with TRBD2. With V trimmed by 7 bases and J by 4 bases, 6 bases remained unmatched. From germline, CDR1 is SQVTM and CDR2 ANQGSEA. CDR3 size: 12 residues. DNA for the CDR3: TGCAGCGGGGGGACTATGGGAGAGACCCAGTACTTC. This gives the protein CSGGTMGETQYF.

J is TRBJ2-2 and V is TRBV5-1; tentative D call: TRBD1 (6 bases). The CDR3 contains 17 residues. V was cut by 3 bases and J by 2 bases, with 17 bases left in between. Germline values: CDR1 SGHRS, CDR2 YFSETQ. For the CDR3, the DNA is TGCGCCAGCAGCTGGTCGACAGGCTTTCAAAACACCGGGGAGCTGTTTTTT. It specifies CASSWSTGFQNTGELFF. Complete variable domain (other parts from reference TRBV5-1 and TRBJ2-2): KAGVTQTPRYLIKTRGQQVTLSCSPISGHRSVSWYQQTPGQGLQFLFEYFSETQRNKGNFPGRFSGRQFSNSRSEMNVSTLELGDSALYLCASSWSTGFQNTGELFFGEGSRLTVL.

This clone was detected only once. The chain carries TRBV9 and TRBJ2-2; D call uncertain. CDR3 length: 15 residues. V lost 1 base and J 7 bases, leaving 14 bases between the germline ends. Germline V CDR1 and CDR2: SGDLS, YYNGEE. In DNA form, the CDR3 reads TGTGCCAGCAGCGTACGGTCTCCAGTGGGCGGGGAGCTGTTTTTT. Translated, it gives CASSVRSPVGGELFF. The variable domain in full, with the rest retrieved from reference TRBV9 and TRBJ2-2, is DSGVTQTPKHLITATGQRVTLRCSPRSGDLSVYWYQQSLDQGLQFLIQYYNGEERAKGNILERFSAQQFPDLHSELNLSSLELGDSALYFCASSVRSPVGGELFFGEGSRLTVL.

The V and J genes are TRBV27 and TRBJ2-7, with 11 bases fitting TRBD1. Germline CDR1 reads MNHEY; CDR2 reads SMNVEV (reference sequence). With 0 bases clipped from V and 5 bases from J, the junction kept 6 bases outside the gene matches. This CDR3 region has 16 residues. For the CDR3, the DNA is TGTGCCAGCAGTTTATCTCCAGGACAGGGGGCTCACGAGCAGTACTTC. Translated: CASSLSPGQGAHEQYF.

The genes are TRBV28 and TRBJ2-7; TRBD1 matches 8 bases. The germline CDR1 and CDR2 sequences are MDHEN and SYDVKM. The junction had 11 bases not matched to a gene; V was cut back by 7 bases and J by 6 bases. This CDR3 region has 14 residues. CDR3 sequence reads: CASTPWDRSGEQYF. DNA for the CDR3: TGTGCCAGCACTCCTTGGGACAGGTCCGGCGAGCAGTACTTC.

V usage is TRBV6-5 and J usage is TRBJ2-3; no definite D call. CDR3 length equals 16 residues. The germline gives CDR1 MNHEY, CDR2 SVGAGI. V shed 0 bases and J shed 2 bases, with 12 bases lying between them. CDR3 sequence reads: CASSYSRGLPTDTQYF. CDR3 in DNA: TGTGCCAGCAGTTACTCGAGAGGCCTTCCCACAGATACGCAGTATTTT.

This chain uses TRBV7-8 with TRBJ1-4; D gene unclear. Trimming took off 0 bases at V and 8 bases at J, with 16 bases between the two ends. The CDR3 is 16 residues long. CDR1 and CDR2 from the germline V gene are SGHVS and FQNEAQ. As DNA, the CDR3 is TGTGCCAGCAGCTTAGCCTCGGCCCAAGCACTGGAAAAACTGTTTTTT. It yields the protein CASSLASAQALEKLFF.

The chain is built from TRBV11-1 and TRBJ2-7; D might be TRBD2 (6 bases). Trimming took 4 bases from V and 3 from J, leaving 16 bases between them. This CDR3 contains 15 residues. CDR1 is SGHAT, CDR2 FQDESV, per germline (reference sequence). CDR3 sequence reads: CASSSEGVMSYEQYF. In DNA form, the CDR3 reads TGTGCCAGCAGCTCGGAGGGAGTAATGAGCTACGAGCAGTACTTC. The full variable domain, its missing parts supplied by reference TRBV11-1 and TRBJ2-7, is EAEVAQSPRYKITEKSQAVAFWCDPISGHATLYWYRQILGQGPELLVQFQDESVVDDSQLPKDRFSAERLKGVDSTLKIQPAELGDSAMYLCASSSEGVMSYEQYFGPGTRLTVT.